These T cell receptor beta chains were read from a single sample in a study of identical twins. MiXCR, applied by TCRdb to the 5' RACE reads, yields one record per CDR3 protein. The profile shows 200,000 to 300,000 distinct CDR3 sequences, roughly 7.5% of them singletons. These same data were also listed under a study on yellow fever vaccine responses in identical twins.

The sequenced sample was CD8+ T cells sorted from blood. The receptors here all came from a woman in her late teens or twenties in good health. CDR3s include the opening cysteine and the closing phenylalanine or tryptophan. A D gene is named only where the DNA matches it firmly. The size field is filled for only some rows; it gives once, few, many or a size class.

TGTGCCAGCAGCTTGGACAGGGGGCGAGATACGCAGTATTTT,CASSLDRGRDTQYF,TRBJ2-3,TRBD1,TRBV5-5,.,14
TGTGCCAGCAGCTTAGAGGTTGCGGGAGGGGCCTACGAGCAGTACTTC,CASSLEVAGGAYEQYF,TRBJ2-7,TRBD2,TRBV7-2,.,16
TGTGCCAGCTCACAAAACAGTAATGAAAAACTGTTTTTT,CASSQNSNEKLFF,TRBJ1-4,.,TRBV27,.,13
TGTGCCAGCAGTCCCTCCTCTGAAGCTTTCTTT,CASSPSSEAFF,TRBJ1-1,.,TRBV12-3/TRBV12-4,many,11
TGTGCCAGCAGCGTGGGACAGGGGAACTACAATGAGCAGTTCTTC,CASSVGQGNYNEQFF,TRBJ2-1,TRBD1,TRBV3-1,many,15
TGTGCCAGCAGCACCACAGGGAACTATGGCTACACCTTC,CASSTTGNYGYTF,TRBJ1-2,.,TRBV7-2,many,13
TGCGCCAGCAGCAATGGGACAGACTTTGGCTATGGCTACACCTTC,CASSNGTDFGYGYTF,TRBJ1-2,TRBD1,TRBV5-1,many,15
TGTGCCGGTTCAGGAGGGGGCTATGTGGATGAGCAGTTCTTC,CAGSGGGYVDEQFF,TRBJ2-1,.,TRBV28,many,14
TGTGCCACCAGCAACGGACAGGGGATCTACGAGCAGTACTTC,CATSNGQGIYEQYF,TRBJ2-7,TRBD1,TRBV15,.,14
TGTGCCAGCAGTAGCAGAAACACCGGGGAGCTGTTTTTT,CASSSRNTGELFF,TRBJ2-2,.,TRBV12-3/TRBV12-4,many,13
TGTGCCAGCAGTTTGCCAGGGGTGAACACTGAAGCTTTCTTT,CASSLPGVNTEAFF,TRBJ1-1,.,TRBV27,few,14
TGTGCCAGCAGCTCCCCCGGGACAGCCACTCTGGCTTTCTTT,CASSSPGTATLAFF,TRBJ1-1,TRBD1,TRBV27,few,14
TGCGCCAGCAGCTTGAAGCCAAAGGGTTACAATGAGCAGTTCTTC,CASSLKPKGYNEQFF,TRBJ2-1,.,TRBV5-1,few,15
TGTGCCAGCAGCCCTTCGGAGGAGGTAGAGACCCAGTACTTC,CASSPSEEVETQYF,TRBJ2-5,.,TRBV27,.,14
TGTGCCAGCAGTGAAGGGGGGTACGAGACTAGCGGGACCCGGGGCTACAATGAGCAGTTCTTC,CASSEGGYETSGTRGYNEQFF,TRBJ2-1,TRBD2,TRBV2,.,21
TGTGCCAGCAGTCTCTCCGGGACACAAGGCGAGCAGTACTTC,CASSLSGTQGEQYF,TRBJ2-7,.,TRBV12-3/TRBV12-4,.,14
TGTGCCAGCAGCTTACGGGGTGGCCAGCCCCAGCATTTT,CASSLRGGQPQHF,TRBJ1-5,.,TRBV7-9,few,13
TGTGCCACCAGTGAGTGGACTAGTGCGGATACGCAGTATTTT,CATSEWTSADTQYF,TRBJ2-3,TRBD2,TRBV24-1,few,14
TGTGCCAGCAGCACAAAAACAGATACGCAGTATTTT,CASSTKTDTQYF,TRBJ2-3,.,TRBV7-9,many,12
TGTGCCAGCAGCGTCCGGGACGGAAATGAGCAGTTCTTC,CASSVRDGNEQFF,TRBJ2-1,.,TRBV7-6,few,13
TGCGCCAGCATGGTATGGCAGGGGGAATTGAACACCGGGGAGCTGTTTTTT,CASMVWQGELNTGELFF,TRBJ2-2,TRBD1,TRBV5-1,many,17
TGTGCCAGCAGCTTAAGGGACAGGGGAGGGGAGCAGTTCTTC,CASSLRDRGGEQFF,TRBJ2-1,TRBD1,TRBV11-2,.,14
TGCGCCAGCAGTGAGTCGAGGGACAGGGCCGAGCGGTACTTC,CASSESRDRAERYF,TRBJ2-4,TRBD1,TRBV10-1,.,14
TGTGCCAGCAGCTTAAGGACCGGGGGGGCGGTAGATACGCAGTATTTT,CASSLRTGGAVDTQYF,TRBJ2-3,TRBD2,TRBV7-9,few,16
TGCAGTGCTAGAGATCTTGAAGTGAACACTGAAGCTTTCTTT,CSARDLEVNTEAFF,TRBJ1-1,.,TRBV20-1,few,14
TGCAGCGTTGAGCCGGGGACTAACTATGGCTACACCTTC,CSVEPGTNYGYTF,TRBJ1-2,.,TRBV29-1,few,13
TGTGCCAGCAGTGAAATGGCAGGAGCACGGGATGAGCAGTTCTTC,CASSEMAGARDEQFF,TRBJ2-1,.,TRBV6-1,few,15
TGTGCCAGCAGCTACCAGCAGAGCTCCTACAATGAGCAGTTCTTC,CASSYQQSSYNEQFF,TRBJ2-1,.,TRBV7-8,few,15
TGTGCCAGCAGTTTTATTTTTGCTTCCGGGAGTAGTGGCGAGCAGTACTTC,CASSFIFASGSSGEQYF,TRBJ2-7,.,TRBV28,few,17
TGTGCCAGCAGTTCCGGGACAGGGATTTCTTGG,CASSSGTGISW,TRBJ2-7,TRBD1,TRBV28,many,11
TGTGCCAGCAGCTATCTAGCGGGAGGTTCCAATGAGCAGTTCTTC,CASSYLAGGSNEQFF,TRBJ2-1,TRBD2,TRBV7-9,many,15
TGTGCCAGCAGCTGGACCCCCCGTTCGGGCTACACCTTC,CASSWTPRSGYTF,TRBJ1-2,.,TRBV28,many,13
TGCAGTGCTAGTTCCGGGATAACCGGGGAGCTGTTTTTT,CSASSGITGELFF,TRBJ2-2,.,TRBV20-1,many,13
TGCAGCGGTGTAGGGGACAGCTTTTACACAGATACGCAGTATTTT,CSGVGDSFYTDTQYF,TRBJ2-3,TRBD1,TRBV29-1,many,15
TGTGCCACCAGTGATTCGAGGGGGGGGTCCTACAATGAGCAGTTCTTC,CATSDSRGGSYNEQFF,TRBJ2-1,.,TRBV24-1,many,16
TGCAGTGCTAGAGGGTGGCCGGGACAGAAGTTCCAAGAGACCCAGTACTTC,CSARGWPGQKFQETQYF,TRBJ2-5,TRBD1,TRBV20-1,.,17
TGTGCCAGCAGCCATCCTAGCGGGGGGGCTCCAGATACGCAGTATTTT,CASSHPSGGAPDTQYF,TRBJ2-3,TRBD2,TRBV14,.,16
TGTGCCAGCAGATCAAAACTAGGGAACACCGGGGAGCTGTTTTTT,CASRSKLGNTGELFF,TRBJ2-2,.,TRBV12-3/TRBV12-4,many,15
TGTGCCAGCAGTTTAGCCCATAATTCACCCCTCCACTTT,CASSLAHNSPLHF,TRBJ1-6,.,TRBV12-3/TRBV12-4,.,13
TGTGCCAGCAGCTTCTGGACAGACATGAACACTGAAGCTTTCTTT,CASSFWTDMNTEAFF,TRBJ1-1,.,TRBV5-5,many,15
TGCAGTGCTATGACTAGCGGGGGATCCAATGAGCAGTTCTTC,CSAMTSGGSNEQFF,TRBJ2-1,TRBD2,TRBV20-1,many,14
TGCAGCCTGAGGGGGCGGGAGGCCGAGCAGTTCTTC,CSLRGREAEQFF,TRBJ2-1,.,TRBV29-1,many,12
TGTGCCAGCAGCTTAGTTGTTAAACGAAGTGAAGCTTTCTTT,CASSLVVKRSEAFF,TRBJ1-1,.,TRBV7-8,few,14
TGTGCCAGCAGCCAAGCTCGGGGCGGGGGAGAGACCCAGTACTTC,CASSQARGGGETQYF,TRBJ2-5,TRBD2,TRBV14,few,15
TGTGCCAGCAGTGAAGAAGGGATGGGACCTACCGGGGAGCTGTTTTTT,CASSEEGMGPTGELFF,TRBJ2-2,.,TRBV2,few,16
TGTGCCAGCAGCTTAATCCCGGTGTCTGGGGCCAACGTCCTGACTTTC,CASSLIPVSGANVLTF,TRBJ2-6,.,TRBV7-3,few,16
TGTGCCAGCAGTTCCGGGACAGGGGGGGTCAATGAGCAGTTCTTC,CASSSGTGGVNEQFF,TRBJ2-1,TRBD1,TRBV6-2/TRBV6-3,few,15
TGTGCCAGCAGTTTTCTCACGGGACACGGGGAGCTGTTTTTT,CASSFLTGHGELFF,TRBJ2-2,.,TRBV12-3/TRBV12-4,many,14
TGCAGCGTTGAAGGAAGGCTAGCGGAACGCTCCTACAATGAGCAGTTCTTC,CSVEGRLAERSYNEQFF,TRBJ2-1,TRBD2,TRBV29-1,few,17